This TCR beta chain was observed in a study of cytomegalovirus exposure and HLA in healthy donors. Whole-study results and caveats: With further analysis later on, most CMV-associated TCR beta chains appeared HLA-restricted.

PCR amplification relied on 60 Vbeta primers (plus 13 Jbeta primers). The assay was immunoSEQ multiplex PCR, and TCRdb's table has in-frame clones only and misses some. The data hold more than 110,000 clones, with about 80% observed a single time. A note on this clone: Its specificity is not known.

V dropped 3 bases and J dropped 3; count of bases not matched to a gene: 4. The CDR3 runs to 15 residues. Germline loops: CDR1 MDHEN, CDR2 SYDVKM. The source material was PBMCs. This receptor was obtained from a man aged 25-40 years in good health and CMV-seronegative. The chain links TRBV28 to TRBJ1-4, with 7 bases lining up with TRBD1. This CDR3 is CASSLGGQSNEKLFF. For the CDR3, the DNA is TGTGCCAGCAGTTTGGGGGGACAGTCTAATGAAAAACTGTTTTTT.